This T cell receptor (beta chain) was sequenced for a study of shared clonotypes between healthy human individuals. Study-wide points: Investigators collected only blood, and repertoires in tissues likely differ.

The CDR3 length is 15 residues. V lost 6 bases to trimming and J lost 5 bases, with 17 bases between them. Germline V lookup: CDR1 KGHSH, CDR2 LQKENI. Recent vaccinations or acute infections were absent in the healthy HIV-negative adult donors. Method: immunoSEQ multiplex PCR; TCRdb's copy keeps in-frame clones and lacks some. Here the sample spans some 1,600,000 clones, nearly 99% being singletons. As to this clone: The antigen remains undetermined.

The clonotype comes from a man aged 25 to 40 in good health. The V call is TRBV18, the J call TRBJ2-1; possibly TRBD1 for D (6 bases). The material sequenced was naive CD4+ T cells sorted from blood. Subset of the sample: CD45RA+ positively selected. CDR3 loop: CASSLDLTGNNEQFF. CDR3 bases: TGTGCCAGCTCCCTTGATTTAACAGGGAACAATGAGCAGTTCTTC.